Below, 29 T cell receptor beta chains from the same sample are listed, as sequenced in a study of regulatory T cells in long-lasting Graves disease. Arm-PCR of CDR3 regions and iRepertoire HTBI primers were the basis on which TCR beta libraries were built. MiXCR, run by TCRdb on the multiplex PCR reads, gives a single entry per CDR3 protein. The sample carries roughly 440,000 distinct CDR3 sequences, around 17% recorded once. Time point: newly diagnosed GD, antithyroid drugs for less than 3 months. From RNA extracted from PBMCs, the TCR library was made. These data were also reused for a study on T cells in Graves' hyperthyroidism and ophthalmopathy.

The sample consisted of peripheral blood mononuclear cells (PBMCs), taken at new diagnosis, from a patient treated with antithyroid drugs. All receptors come from a woman under 30 with Graves disease.

The table lists this clonotype with a few counts. The chain couples TRBV29-1 to TRBJ2-5; 7 bases line up with TRBD1. J gave up 0 bases and V 8 bases, and 12 bases lay outside the gene matches. From germline, CDR1 is SQVTM and CDR2 ANQGSEA. CDR3 length: 15 amino acids. CDR3 nucleotide sequence: TGCAGCCAGGGGGAAGTAGCGCGGTACCAAGAGACCCAGTACTTC. This gives the protein CSQGEVARYQETQYF.

This clonotype was seen many times. The gene calls are TRBV20-1 and TRBJ2-7, with 10 bases matching TRBD2. Germline CDR1 and CDR2: DFQATT and SNEGSKA (reference sequence). The CDR3 length is 14 residues. The trim removed 4 bases at V and 4 bases at J, leaving 7 bases unmatched. CDR3 bases: TGCAGTGCTACGGCTAGCGGGAGTTTGTACGAGCAGTACTTC. Encoded protein: CSATASGSLYEQYF.

This clonotype was found many times. The gene calls are TRBV5-1 and TRBJ2-1; D is ambiguous. Germline CDR1 reads SGHRS; CDR2 reads YFSETQ. The CDR3 contains 13 residues. V was pared by 4 bases and J by 0 bases, with 5 bases between. CDR3 amino acids: CASSEDSYNEQFF. The CDR3 DNA sequence: TGCGCCAGCAGCGAGGACTCCTACAATGAGCAGTTCTTC. The variable domain in full, completed from reference TRBV5-1 and TRBJ2-1, reads KAGVTQTPRYLIKTRGQQVTLSCSPISGHRSVSWYQQTPGQGLQFLFEYFSETQRNKGNFPGRFSGRQFSNSRSEMNVSTLELGDSALYLCASSEDSYNEQFFGPGTRLTVL.

This clonotype was recorded only once. V and J are TRBV5-1 and TRBJ1-1, with D perhaps matching TRBD1 (6 bases). The V end lost 4 bases, the J end lost 3 bases, and 16 bases lay between the germline ends. This CDR3 contains 15 residues. Germline-derived CDR1 and CDR2 are SGHRS and YFSETQ. The CDR3 sequence: CASSPWMGGDTEAFF. The DNA of the CDR3 is TGCGCCAGCAGCCCTTGGATGGGGGGCGACACTGAAGCTTTCTTT.

This clonotype was observed at least ten times. The V gene is TRBV5-6, the J gene TRBJ2-7, with a weak D call TRBD1 (6 bases). Trimming removed 0 bases at V and 5 bases at J, with 15 bases between. Germline CDR1 and CDR2: SGHDT and YYEEEE. The CDR3 length is 15 residues. CDR3 bases: TGTGCCAGCAGCTTGGGGTATACAGGGAGCCACGAGCAGTACTTC. Translating gives CASSLGYTGSHEQYF.

This clonotype was counted only a few times. This sequence joins TRBV20-1 and TRBJ1-1; no firm D call. The CDR3 runs 16 residues. Germline CDR1 reads DFQATT; CDR2 reads SNEGSKA (reference sequence). Trimming took off 2 bases at V and 0 bases at J, with 16 bases between the two ends. The CDR3 DNA follows: TGCAGTGCTAGAATCGGGTTGCCCCGTGTGAACACTGAAGCTTTCTTT. Translation gives CSARIGLPRVNTEAFF.

This clonotype has only a few counts. This chain joins TRBV2 and TRBJ2-7; D is unresolved. V dropped 4 bases and J dropped 6 bases, with 13 bases sitting between them. Germline CDR1 is SNHLY and CDR2 is FYNNEI. CDR3 length: 13 amino acids. The CDR3 DNA is TGTGCCAGCAGTGTTGAAGTGATAGGCGAGCAGTACTTC. This translates into CASSVEVIGEQYF.

The rearrangement links TRBV19 to TRBJ2-1; 7 bases are a match to TRBD2. V was pared by 3 bases and J by 8 bases, with 10 bases of the junction left unmatched. The germline CDR1 and CDR2 sequences are LNHDA and SQIVND (reference sequence). The length of the CDR3 is 15 residues. In DNA, the CDR3 is TGTGCCAGTAGTATGGGGAGGGCCTTCGGGGATGAGCAGTTCTTC. Translation gives CASSMGRAFGDEQFF.

This clonotype was recorded a few times. The chain is built from TRBV5-1 and TRBJ1-6, with unresolved D. The germline V gene has CDR1 SGHRS and CDR2 YFSETQ. Deletions cut 1 base from V and 0 bases from J, with 14 bases between. CDR3 length: 18 residues. The chain's CDR3 is CASSLNSIRSSYNSPLHF. The CDR3 region has the DNA TGCGCCAGCAGCTTGAATTCAATCAGGAGCTCCTATAATTCACCCCTCCACTTT.

At least ten counts were recorded for this clonotype. The chain employs TRBV12-3 or TRBV12-4 and TRBJ2-4, with 7 bases fitting TRBD2. Germline trimming cut 4 bases from V and 8 bases from J; bases unmatched to any gene: 8. CDR3 length: 14 amino acids. For the CDR3, the DNA is TGTGCCAGCAGTTACTCGACTAGCTCTGACATTCAGTACTTC. Amino acids: CASSYSTSSDIQYF.

This clonotype showed up many times. The gene calls are TRBV7-8 and TRBJ1-5; D is uncertain. Per the germline V gene, CDR1 is SGHVS and CDR2 is FQNEAQ. This CDR3 region has 14 residues. Deletions cut 4 bases from V and 4 bases from J, with 11 bases between. The CDR3 DNA reads as TGTGCCAGCAGCTCCGCCGACGGTAATCAGCCCCAGCATTTT. It translates to CASSSADGNQPQHF.

This clonotype was observed a single time. The chain combines TRBV5-1 with TRBJ2-7, with TRBD1 matching over 7 bases. Per the germline V gene, CDR1 is SGHRS and CDR2 is YFSETQ. This CDR3 has 14 amino acids. V gave up 6 bases and J gave up 2 bases; unmatched junction bases: 8. The CDR3 region has the DNA TGCGCCAGCACCAGGACAGGTCCGGCCTACGAGCAGTACTTC. As protein: CASTRTGPAYEQYF.

Many counts were recorded for this clonotype. The genes are TRBV3-1 and TRBJ2-1; 7 bases line up with TRBD2. Germline trimming cut 1 base from V and 2 bases from J; bases unmatched to any gene: 2. The CDR3 loop spans 15 amino acids. Germline V CDR1 and CDR2: LGHDT, YNNKEL (reference sequence). The CDR3 DNA follows: TGTGCCAGCAGCCAAGCGGCGGGGGCCTACAATGAGCAGTTCTTC. Translation: CASSQAAGAYNEQFF.

This chain's CDR3 is CASSPFGQGGTDTQYF. CDR3 sequence (DNA): TGCGCCAGCAGCCCATTTGGACAGGGGGGCACAGATACGCAGTATTTT. This chain connects TRBV5-1 to TRBJ2-3; 10 bases fit TRBD1. Losses at the gene ends were 4 bases for V and 1 base for J; bases not matched to a gene: 6. The CDR3 is made up of 16 amino acids. Germline loops: CDR1 SGHRS, CDR2 YFSETQ.

In this sample, this clonotype turned up many times. This chain joins TRBV20-1 and TRBJ2-1; D unclear. V was pared by 2 bases and J by 8 bases, with 10 bases between. Germline V lookup: CDR1 DFQATT, CDR2 SNEGSKA (reference sequence). The CDR3 loop spans 12 amino acids. The CDR3 sequence: CSARFRSDEQFF. CDR3 in DNA: TGCAGTGCTAGATTCCGGTCGGATGAGCAGTTCTTC.

V usage is TRBV9 and J usage is TRBJ2-7; D unclear. In germline, CDR1 is SGDLS, CDR2 YYNGEE. Trimming took 0 bases from V and 3 from J, leaving 13 bases between them. The CDR3 runs 15 residues. The CDR3 region is CASSVEIPSDYEQYF. The CDR3 DNA follows: TGTGCCAGCAGCGTAGAAATCCCCTCGGACTACGAGCAGTACTTC.

The chain uses TRBV12-3 or TRBV12-4 and TRBJ2-3; possible D gene TRBD2, 5 bases. The CDR3 length is 12 residues. Trimming took 7 bases from V and 10 from J, leaving 15 bases between them. The CDR3 DNA sequence: TGTGCCAGCACCCCCGGACTCTCGGCGCAGTATTTT. Amino acid sequence: CASTPGLSAQYF.

The CDR3 reads CATSREGSKTYAYEQYF. As DNA, the CDR3 is TGTGCCACCAGCAGAGAGGGGTCAAAGACTTATGCCTACGAGCAGTACTTC. The rearrangement uses TRBV15 and TRBJ2-7; D is ambiguous. The CDR3 sequence is 17 residues long. V was clipped by 0 bases and J by 2 bases, with 17 bases between them. Germline CDR1 and CDR2: LNHNV and YYDKDF (reference sequence).

In this sample, this clonotype turned up many times. The V call is TRBV6-5, the J call TRBJ1-4; the D gene is possibly TRBD1 (5 bases). CDR3 length: 14 amino acids. V was clipped by 4 bases and J by 7 bases, with 13 bases between them. Germline V gives CDR1 MNHEY, CDR2 SVGAGI. This CDR3 is CASSFVGVGEKLFF. CDR3 sequence (DNA): TGTGCCAGCAGTTTTGTGGGGGTCGGTGAAAAACTGTTTTTT.

This clonotype was recorded once. A read error is the likely source, as a far larger clone sits one nucleotide away. The chain uses TRBV28 and TRBJ2-1; TRBD1 matches at 9 bases. This CDR3 contains 16 residues. The V gene end was trimmed by 4 bases and the J gene end by 10 bases; junction bases not matched to a gene: 14. In germline, CDR1 is MDHEN, CDR2 SYDVKM. The CDR3, as DNA: TGTGCCAGCAGTTATTATCCTAAGACAGGGGGAAACGAGCAGTTCTTC. It yields the protein CASSYYPKTGGNEQFF. Together with reference TRBV28 and TRBJ2-1, the CDR3 gives the full variable domain: DVKVTQSSRYLVKRTGEKVFLECVQDMDHENMFWYRQDPGLGLRLIYFSYDVKMKEKGDIPEGYSVSREKKERFSLILESASTNQTSMYLCASSYYPKTGGNEQFFGPGTRLTVL.

In its sample, this clonotype was seen a few times. This sequence joins TRBV2 and TRBJ2-2; 10 bases map to TRBD2. Trimming at V came to 7 bases and at J to 5 bases, leaving 13 bases not matched to a gene. The CDR3 sequence is 17 residues long. Germline CDR1 reads SNHLY; CDR2 reads FYNNEI. The CDR3 reads CASTGGMSSGRTGELFF. The CDR3, as DNA: TGTGCCAGCACAGGGGGCATGTCTAGCGGGAGAACCGGGGAGCTGTTTTTT.

This clonotype appeared many times. The chain combines TRBV28 with TRBJ1-5; D ambiguous. The CDR3 is 14 residues long. The germline V gene encodes CDR1 MDHEN and CDR2 SYDVKM. Between the trimmed V and J ends, which lost 7 bases and 4 bases, there was a span of 14 bases. The CDR3 sequence is CASISTTGNQPQHF. The CDR3, as DNA: TGTGCCAGCATCTCAACAACGGGGAATCAGCCCCAGCATTTT.

This clonotype has at least ten counts. The gene calls are TRBV2 and TRBJ1-4, with 7 bases identical to TRBD1. J was trimmed by 2 bases and V by 4 bases; bases with no gene match: 4. CDR1 SNHLY and CDR2 FYNNEI come from the germline V gene. CDR3 length: 15 amino acids. This chain's CDR3 is CASSARGSTNEKLFF. CDR3 in DNA: TGTGCCAGCAGTGCCAGGGGGTCCACTAATGAAAAACTGTTTTTT.

This clonotype showed up many times. The genes are TRBV7-2 and TRBJ1-1; no clear D gene. Trimming took 3 bases from V and 3 from J, leaving 8 bases between them. Germline loops: CDR1 SGHTA, CDR2 FQGNSA. The CDR3 loop spans 13 amino acids. The CDR3 region has the DNA TGTGCCAGCAGCTTGTTGTTAGACACTGAAGCTTTCTTT. Translated: CASSLLLDTEAFF.

This clonotype was counted at least ten times. V usage is TRBV2 and J usage is TRBJ2-3; D is unresolved. V shed 6 bases and J shed 0 bases, with 16 bases lying between them. Germline V gene sequence: CDR1 SNHLY, CDR2 FYNNEI. The CDR3 runs to 16 residues. CDR3 residues: CASSPPPWISTDTQYF. In DNA, the CDR3 is TGTGCCAGCAGCCCACCCCCGTGGATCAGCACAGATACGCAGTATTTT.

This clonotype was seen a handful of times. The chain couples TRBV28 to TRBJ1-3, with no clear D. Germline loops: CDR1 MDHEN, CDR2 SYDVKM. V gave up 3 bases and J gave up 4 bases, with 7 bases separating them. CDR3 size: 13 residues. The CDR3 DNA sequence: TGTGCCAGCAGTTTCGCCCACGGAAACACCATATATTTT. Encoded protein: CASSFAHGNTIYF.

In the case of this clonotype: The germline gene is not matched at one end of the junction; a read error may be the cause. J is TRBJ1-1 and V is TRBV29-1, with a weak D call TRBD1 (5 bases). Germline CDR1 SQVTM, CDR2 ANQGSEA. CDR3 length equals 12 residues. This CDR3 is CSVVEGNTKAFF. The CDR3 bases are TGCAGCGTTGTAGAGGGGAACACTAAAGCTTTCTTT. Filled out from reference TRBV29-1 and TRBJ1-1, the complete variable domain reads SAVISQKPSRDICQRGTSLTIQCQVDSQVTMMFWYRQQPGQSLTLIATANQGSEATYESGFVIDKFPISRPNLTFSTLTVSNMSPEDSSIYLCSVVEGNTKAFFGQGTRLTVV.

This chain links TRBV5-5 with TRBJ1-1, with 7 bases lining up with TRBD1. Germline V gene sequence: CDR1 SGHKS, CDR2 YYEKEE (reference sequence). This CDR3 is 15 amino acids long. V lost 4 bases and J lost 3; bases outside the gene matches: 9. CDR3 sequence reads: CASSSEQGIHTEAFF. CDR3 bases: TGTGCCAGCAGCAGCGAACAGGGGATTCACACTGAAGCTTTCTTT.

As for this clonotype: One base away lies a much larger clone, so this may be a sequencing read error. This chain connects TRBV4-1 to TRBJ2-1; perhaps TRBD1 as D (6 bases). The CDR3 covers 16 residues. Germline V gene data show CDR1 as MGHRA and CDR2 as YSYEKL. V dropped 2 bases and J dropped 1 base, with 12 bases sitting between them. The CDR3 loop is CASSQPRQASYNEQFF. DNA for the CDR3: TGCGCCAGCAGCCAACCGAGACAGGCATCCTACAATGAGCAGTTCTTC.